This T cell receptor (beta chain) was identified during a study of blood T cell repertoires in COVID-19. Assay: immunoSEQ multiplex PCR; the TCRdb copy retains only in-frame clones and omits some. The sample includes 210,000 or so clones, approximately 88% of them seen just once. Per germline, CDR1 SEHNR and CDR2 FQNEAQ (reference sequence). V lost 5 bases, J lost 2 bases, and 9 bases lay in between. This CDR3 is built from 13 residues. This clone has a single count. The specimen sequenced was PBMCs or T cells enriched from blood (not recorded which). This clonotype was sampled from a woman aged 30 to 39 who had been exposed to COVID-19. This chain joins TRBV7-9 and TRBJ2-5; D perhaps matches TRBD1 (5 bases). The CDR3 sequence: CASSITGQETQYF. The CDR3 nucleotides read TGTGCCAGCAGCATTACAGGACAAGAGACCCAGTACTTC.